Listed here is a single T cell receptor beta chain. TCRdb re-derived calls from the multiplex PCR reads in MiXCR, one entry per CDR3 protein. In the table there are 12,000 to 15,000 distinct CDR3 sequences, around 55% of which are singletons. The data were obtained in a study of breast tumors, draining lymph nodes, adjacent tissues. V lost 4 bases to trimming and J lost 4 bases, with 9 bases between them. CDR1 SGHNT and CDR2 YYREEE come from the germline V gene (reference sequence). The CDR3 has 12 residues. The specimen sequenced was tumor-adjacent breast tissue. The V call is TRBV5-4, the J call TRBJ2-7; D possibly corresponds to TRBD1 (6 bases). The clonotype originates from a female donor with breast cancer. Some clones in this sample may be carry-over from other donors' samples. The CDR3 nucleotides are TGTGCCAGCAGCGCAAGGGGGTACGAGCAGTACTTC. Amino acid sequence: CASSARGYEQYF.